This TCR beta chain comes out of a study of T-cell reconstitution after alpha-beta-depleted transplantation in children. It was with unique molecular identifiers that the TCRbeta library was prepared. From the PCR reads, TCRdb called clonotypes with MiXCR, one entry per CDR3 protein. The sample has about 980,000 distinct CDR3 sequences; about 31% are singletons. As for this clonotype: Its antigen is as yet unknown.

The CDR3 has 16 amino acids. Germline V lookup: CDR1 SSHAT, CDR2 FNYEAQ (reference sequence). The V gene end was trimmed by 5 bases and the J gene end by 7 bases; junction bases not matched to a gene: 12. Study findings and constraints: Certain patients had high TCRbeta diversity at day 60, and it came from recipient T cells and thymic progenitors that survived. Several hundred expanded graft clones reportedly gave rise to the alpha-beta T cells present about two months after transplant. One year after transplant, T-cell counts and diversity came mostly from newly produced T cells.

Here the sequenced sample was PBMCs, mostly from graft donor cells, taken 360 days after TCRalphabeta/CD19-depleted stem cell transplant. V gene TRBV7-7 combines with J gene TRBJ2-1, with 9 nucleotides matching TRBD2. The receptor comes from a boy under three years old who had a stem cell transplant for SCID, so the T cells may come from the graft donor. The DNA for the CDR3 is TGTGCCAGCAGCCGTCAACTAGCGGGTTCCCATAATGAGCAGTTCTTC. Translating gives CASSRQLAGSHNEQFF.